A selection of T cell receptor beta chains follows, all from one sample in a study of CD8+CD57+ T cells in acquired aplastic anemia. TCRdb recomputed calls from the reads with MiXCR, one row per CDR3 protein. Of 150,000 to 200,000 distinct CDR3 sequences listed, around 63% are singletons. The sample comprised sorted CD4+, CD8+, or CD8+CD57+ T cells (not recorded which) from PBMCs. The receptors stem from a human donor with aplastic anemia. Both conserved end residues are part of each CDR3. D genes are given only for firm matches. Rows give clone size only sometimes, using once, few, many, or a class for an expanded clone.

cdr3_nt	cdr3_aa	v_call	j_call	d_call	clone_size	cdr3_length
TGTGCCAGCAGCTTGGGATCCCTACGGGTCGGGGAGCTGTTTTTT	CASSLGSLRVGELFF	TRBV5-6	TRBJ2-2	-	-	15
TGCGCCACCCCGGGAAGGGTGAACACTGAAGCTTTCTTT	CATPGRVNTEAFF	TRBV10-1	TRBJ1-1	-	-	13
TGCAGCGTCCGGACAGGTGATAATTCACCCCTCCACTTT	CSVRTGDNSPLHF	TRBV29-1	TRBJ1-6	TRBD1	-	13
TGTGCCAGCAGCTTACCCCCCGAGACTAGCCGCTACACCGGGGAGCTGTTTTTT	CASSLPPETSRYTGELFF	TRBV7-6	TRBJ2-2	TRBD2	once	18
TGTGCCAGCAGCCGAGTTAAAGAGACCCAGTACTTC	CASSRVKETQYF	TRBV7-2	TRBJ2-5	-	-	12
TGTGCCAGCAGCCCGTACAGGGAGCTCTATGGCTACACCTTC	CASSPYRELYGYTF	TRBV6-5	TRBJ1-2	-	many	14
TGTGCCAGCAGCCAAGCTAGGGGCGAGCAGTACTTC	CASSQARGEQYF	TRBV7-8	TRBJ2-7	-	-	12
TGTGCCAGCAGCTTAACGTTTGGCGGGGGGGCTTCTCACTACAGTGAGCAGTTCTTC	CASSLTFGGGASHYSEQFF	TRBV7-3	TRBJ2-1	TRBD2	-	19
TGTGCCAGCAGCCAAGTTGACTCGCCCCTCCACTTT	CASSQVDSPLHF	TRBV14	TRBJ1-6	-	-	12
TGTGCCAGCAGCCACGACCCGGGATGGGAAAAACTGTTTTTT	CASSHDPGWEKLFF	TRBV12-3/TRBV12-4	TRBJ1-4	-	many	14
TGTGCCAGCAGCTTAGGGGGGACAACTGGGGCCAACGTCCTGACTTTC	CASSLGGTTGANVLTF	TRBV7-9	TRBJ2-6	-	-	16
TGCGCCAGCAGCCGGGTCCAACTCACTGAAGCTTTCTTT	CASSRVQLTEAFF	TRBV5-1	TRBJ1-1	-	-	13
TGTGCCAGCAGCGCGGCCGGGCGAGCCACAGATACGCGGTATTTT	CASSAAGRATDTRYF	TRBV9	TRBJ2-3	-	-	15